This entry describes one T cell receptor beta chain. Its cognate antigen is unknown. The data were obtained in a study of T cell responses to AZD1222 COVID-19 vaccine. The wider study: Analysis merged second doses at about 4 or about 12 weeks. Study-wide results and limits: Clonal diversity was possibly underestimated; the donors were predominantly white British and more often female. Scientists sampled the repertoires only once the peak T cell response had passed.

Produced via immunoSEQ multiplex PCR; TCRdb's table is partial and in-frame only. The top ten clones hold under 5.5% of a sample with roughly 100,000 clones, less than 95% of them seen once. Germline assignment: CDR1 KGHSH and CDR2 LQKENI. The length of the CDR3 is 16 residues. After removal of 0 bases from V and 2 bases from J, the junction contained 0 bases not matched to a gene. The chain couples TRBV18 to TRBJ2-1; TRBD2 aligns across 11 bases. The sequence was obtained from an adult in good health. Material: peripheral blood, obtained on day 0 of AZD1222 vaccination. The CDR3 sequence: CASSPPSGGAYNEQFF. CDR3 bases: TGTGCCAGCTCACCACCTAGCGGGGGGGCCTACAATGAGCAGTTCTTC.